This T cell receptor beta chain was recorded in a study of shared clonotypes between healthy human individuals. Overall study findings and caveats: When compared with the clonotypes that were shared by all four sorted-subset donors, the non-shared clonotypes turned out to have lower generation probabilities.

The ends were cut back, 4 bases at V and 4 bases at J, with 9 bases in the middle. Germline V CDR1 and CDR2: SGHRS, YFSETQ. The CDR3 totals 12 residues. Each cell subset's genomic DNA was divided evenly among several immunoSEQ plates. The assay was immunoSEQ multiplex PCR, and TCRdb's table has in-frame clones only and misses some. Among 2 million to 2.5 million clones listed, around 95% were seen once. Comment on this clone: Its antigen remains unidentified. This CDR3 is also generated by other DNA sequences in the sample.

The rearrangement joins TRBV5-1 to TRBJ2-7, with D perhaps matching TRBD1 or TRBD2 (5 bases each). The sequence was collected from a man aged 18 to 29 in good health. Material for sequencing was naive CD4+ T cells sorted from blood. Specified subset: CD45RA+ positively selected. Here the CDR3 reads CASSGTGYEQYF. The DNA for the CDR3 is TGCGCCAGCAGCGGGACCGGTTACGAGCAGTACTTC.